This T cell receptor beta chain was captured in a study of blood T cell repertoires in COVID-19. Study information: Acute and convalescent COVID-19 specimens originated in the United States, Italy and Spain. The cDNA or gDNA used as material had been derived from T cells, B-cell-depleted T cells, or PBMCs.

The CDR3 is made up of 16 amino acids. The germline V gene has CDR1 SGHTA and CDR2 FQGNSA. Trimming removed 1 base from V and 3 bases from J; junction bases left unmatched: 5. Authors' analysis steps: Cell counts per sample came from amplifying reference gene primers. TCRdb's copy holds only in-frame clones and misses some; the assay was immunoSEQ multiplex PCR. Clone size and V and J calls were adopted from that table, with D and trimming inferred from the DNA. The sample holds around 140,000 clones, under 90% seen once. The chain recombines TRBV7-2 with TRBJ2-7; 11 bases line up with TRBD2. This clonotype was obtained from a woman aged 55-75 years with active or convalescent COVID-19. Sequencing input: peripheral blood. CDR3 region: CASSLVIAGGLYEQYF. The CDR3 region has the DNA TGTGCCAGCAGCTTAGTAATAGCGGGAGGGCTCTACGAGCAGTACTTC.